The 27 T cell receptor beta chains below all came from one sample that was sequenced in a study of OX40 agonist ivuxolimab in advanced cancers. Repertoires were generated with immunoSEQ multiplex PCR, while TCRdb's copy carries only in-frame clones and drops some. This sample carries around 20,000 clones, 75% to 90% of them seen once, and the ten largest clones take 30%. The sample in question was CD4+ or CD8+ T cells sorted from blood, obtained in a trial of the OX40 agonist ivuxolimab. Receptor source: an adult with an advanced solid tumor such as melanoma, head and neck, liver or kidney cancer.

The chain carries TRBV28 and TRBJ2-3; TRBD2 matches at 8 bases. Germline V gene sequence: CDR1 MDHEN, CDR2 SYDVKM. The CDR3 is 14 residues long. The ends lost 7 bases at V and 2 bases at J; junction bases unmatched: 5. This CDR3 reads CASMAGGFTDTQYF. CDR3 bases: TGTGCCAGCATGGCGGGAGGCTTCACAGATACGCAGTATTTT.

This chain uses TRBV30 with TRBJ1-1; D might be TRBD1 (5 bases). Per the germline V gene, CDR1 is GTSNPN and CDR2 is SVGIG (reference sequence). The CDR3 contains 15 residues. Trimming took 4 bases from V and 7 from J, leaving 22 bases between them. The chain's CDR3 is CAWTGRIYHGLEAFF. CDR3 DNA sequence: TGTGCCTGGACAGGGAGGATTTATCACGGGCTTGAAGCTTTCTTT.

This chain joins TRBV6-5 and TRBJ2-7; D remains ambiguous. CDR1 is MNHEY and CDR2 is SVGAGI in the germline V gene. V lost 4 bases, J lost 2 bases, and 6 bases lay in between. The CDR3 covers 12 residues. CDR3 residues: CASSSGPYEQYF. The CDR3 bases are TGTGCCAGCAGTTCCGGACCCTACGAGCAGTACTTC.

The chain couples TRBV5-6 to TRBJ2-3; unclear D gene. The V gene's germline CDR1 is SGHDT and CDR2 YYEEEE. V lost 1 base to trimming and J lost 5 bases, with 20 bases between them. This CDR3 comprises 17 residues. CDR3 in amino acids: CASSLYSPGFPGDTQYF. DNA for the CDR3: TGTGCCAGCAGCTTGTATTCCCCCGGGTTCCCGGGAGATACGCAGTATTTT.

The chain links TRBV5-1 to TRBJ1-1; D uncertain. The CDR3 consists of 13 residues. Germline assignment: CDR1 SGHRS and CDR2 YFSETQ. V was pared by 4 bases and J by 11 bases, with 18 bases between. The CDR3 region has the DNA TGCGCCAGCAGCCTGTCTCCCTATAGCAGGGCTTTCTTT. It translates to CASSLSPYSRAFF.

The chain recombines TRBV15 with TRBJ1-1, with TRBD1 as a possible D gene (6 bases). The V end lost 5 bases, the J end lost 5 bases, and 12 bases lay between the germline ends. Germline lookup yields CDR1 LNHNV and CDR2 YYDKDF (reference sequence). The CDR3 spans 13 residues. The CDR3 is CATSGGRRTEAFF. The CDR3 bases are TGTGCCACCAGCGGGGGGCGGAGAACTGAAGCTTTCTTT.

The chain is built from TRBV18 and TRBJ2-1; D is unresolved. Trimming took off 0 bases at V and 0 bases at J, with 9 bases between the two ends. Germline V gene data show CDR1 as KGHSH and CDR2 as LQKENI. The CDR3 runs 16 residues. In DNA, the CDR3 is TGTGCCAGCTCACCACCCACACCGAGCTCCTACAATGAGCAGTTCTTC. It codes for CASSPPTPSSYNEQFF.

The gene calls are TRBV19 and TRBJ2-1, with a weak D call TRBD2 (5 bases). The germline V gene encodes CDR1 LNHDA and CDR2 SQIVND (reference sequence). V was pared by 1 base and J by 0 bases, with 16 bases between. CDR3 size: 18 residues. This chain's CDR3 is CASSIGTSRISSYNEQFF. CDR3 nucleotides: TGTGCCAGTAGTATAGGGACTTCCCGTATTAGCTCCTACAATGAGCAGTTCTTC.

The rearrangement joins TRBV10-2 to TRBJ2-1; D unclear. CDR1 and CDR2 (germline): WSHSY, SAAADI. The CDR3 contains 12 residues. V was clipped by 3 bases and J by 5 bases, with 5 bases between them. The CDR3 spells CASSDPNNEQFF. DNA for the CDR3: TGCGCCAGCAGTGACCCAAACAATGAGCAGTTCTTC.

This clone came up a few times. This chain joins TRBV5-1 and TRBJ2-2; D unresolved. Germline-derived CDR1 and CDR2 are SGHRS and YFSETQ. The CDR3 loop spans 12 amino acids. Trimming removed 5 bases at V and 4 bases at J, with 6 bases between. CDR3 protein: CASRDGTGELFF. The CDR3 DNA is TGCGCCAGCAGGGATGGCACCGGGGAGCTGTTTTTT.

The V and J genes are TRBV5-1 and TRBJ1-5; TRBD1 aligns across 8 bases. V lost 4 bases, J lost 5 bases, and 14 bases stayed unmatched. The germline V gene encodes CDR1 SGHRS and CDR2 YFSETQ. The CDR3 runs 17 residues. CDR3 sequence: CASSAFPTGAGDQPQHF. CDR3 DNA: TGCGCCAGCAGCGCCTTTCCGACAGGGGCCGGGGATCAGCCCCAGCATTTT.

The table lists this clone with a few counts. This chain joins TRBV6-5 and TRBJ1-1; possible D gene TRBD1, 6 bases. The CDR3 length is 15 residues. The ends were cut back, 2 bases at V and 1 base at J, with 11 bases in the middle. CDR1 MNHEY and CDR2 SVGAGI come from the germline V gene. The CDR3 region is CASSYVGTRNTEAFF. As DNA, the CDR3 is TGTGCCAGCAGTTACGTAGGGACAAGGAACACTGAAGCTTTCTTT.

This clone has just a few counts. The chain has TRBV5-1 and TRBJ1-5, with unresolved D. From germline, CDR1 is SGHRS and CDR2 YFSETQ. The CDR3 length is 17 residues. The germline V and J ends were trimmed by 0 bases and 4 bases, with 17 bases remaining between them. CDR3 loop: CASSLVVTGGNNQPQHF. CDR3 coding DNA: TGCGCCAGCAGCTTGGTAGTTACGGGAGGTAATAATCAGCCCCAGCATTTT.

This clone appeared a few times. J is TRBJ1-5 and V is TRBV19, with 8 bases fitting TRBD1. The length of the CDR3 is 17 residues. The J segment lost 5 bases and the V segment lost 5 bases, leaving 14 bases of the junction unmatched. The germline gives CDR1 LNHDA, CDR2 SQIVND (reference sequence). CDR3 amino acids: CASSLTGTGTYHQPQHF. The CDR3 region has the DNA TGTGCCAGTAGTTTAACCGGGACAGGAACTTACCATCAGCCCCAGCATTTT.

This chain uses TRBV5-4 with TRBJ2-7; 11 bases map to TRBD1. The CDR3 sequence is 15 residues long. Trimming took 4 bases from V and 7 from J; bases not matched to a gene: 10. Germline CDR1 reads SGHNT; CDR2 reads YYREEE (reference sequence). The chain's CDR3 is CASSVTGTGGYEQYF. CDR3 coding DNA: TGTGCCAGCAGCGTCACCGGGACAGGGGGTTATGAGCAGTACTTC.

This chain uses TRBV6-1 with TRBJ1-2, with TRBD1 matching over 9 bases. The germline V gene encodes CDR1 MNHNS and CDR2 SASEGT. The CDR3 contains 15 residues. The V and J ends lost 5 bases and 4 bases, in that order; junction bases with no gene match: 8. For the CDR3, the DNA is TGTGCCAGCAGTTCCCGGGACAGGGACTCCTATGGCTACACCTTC. It codes for CASSSRDRDSYGYTF.

The V call is TRBV7-9, the J call TRBJ2-2, with D possibly TRBD2 on 5 matching bases. The CDR3 consists of 13 residues. Germline loops: CDR1 SEHNR, CDR2 FQNEAQ (reference sequence). Trimming took off 4 bases at V and 7 bases at J, with 10 bases between the two ends. The CDR3 DNA reads TGTGCCAGCAGCTCCCCCGGGGACGGGGAGCTGTTTTTT. This gives the protein CASSSPGDGELFF.

The chain recombines TRBV7-9 with TRBJ2-1, with TRBD2 matching 8 bases. Trimming took 5 bases from V and 3 from J; bases not matched to a gene: 9. The germline V gene encodes CDR1 SEHNR and CDR2 FQNEAQ (reference sequence). The CDR3 extends over 16 amino acids. The CDR3 sequence: CASSGTSGENYNEQFF. Here the CDR3 DNA reads TGTGCCAGCAGCGGAACTAGCGGAGAAAACTACAATGAGCAGTTCTTC.

The chain carries TRBV11-1 and TRBJ2-7; no clear D. The CDR3 spans 13 residues. Trimming removed 1 base from V and 1 base from J, with 5 bases in between. Germline CDR1 reads SGHAT; CDR2 reads FQDESV (reference sequence). CDR3 amino acids: CASSLGASYEQYF. The CDR3 DNA is TGTGCCAGCAGCTTAGGCGCATCCTACGAGCAGTACTTC.

The chain uses TRBV5-4 and TRBJ1-1, with D hard to call. Germline V lookup: CDR1 SGHNT, CDR2 YYREEE (reference sequence). CDR3 length: 14 residues. Trimming left V 0 bases short and J 0 bases short, with 6 bases between. CDR3: CASSLGRLNTEAFF. The CDR3 DNA reads TGTGCCAGCAGCTTGGGACGGCTGAACACTGAAGCTTTCTTT. Full variable domain (missing parts from reference TRBV5-4 and TRBJ1-1): ETGVTQSPTHLIKTRGQQVTLRCSSQSGHNTVSWYQQALGQGPQFIFQYYREEENGRGNFPPRFSGLQFPNYSSELNVNALELDDSALYLCASSLGRLNTEAFFGQGTRLTVV.

V is TRBV5-4 and J is TRBJ2-7, with a weak D call TRBD1 (5 bases). V shed 4 bases and J shed 5 bases, with 16 bases lying between them. This CDR3 region has 14 residues. Looked up from germline, CDR1 is SGHNT and CDR2 is YYREEE (reference sequence). The CDR3 coding sequence is TGTGCCAGCAGCGGCGACAGCCCCGTTGACGAGCAGTACTTC. Translating it yields CASSGDSPVDEQYF.

A few counts support this clone. The chain combines TRBV19 with TRBJ1-1; D is possibly TRBD1 (5 bases). Trimming cost V 10 bases and J 1 base, with 13 bases left between them. The length of the CDR3 is 13 residues. CDR1 and CDR2 (germline): LNHDA, SQIVND (reference sequence). CDR3 protein: CATRSTENTEAFF. The CDR3, as DNA: TGTGCCACCCGATCGACAGAGAACACTGAAGCTTTCTTT. Full variable domain (rest looked up from reference TRBV19 and TRBJ1-1): DGGITQSPKYLFRKEGQNVTLSCEQNLNHDAMYWYRQDPGQGLRLIYYSQIVNDFQKGDIAEGYSVSREKKESFPLTVTSAQKNPTAFYLCATRSTENTEAFFGQGTRLTVV.

The CDR3 reads CASSIGLAGNRPYNEQFF. The CDR3 DNA is TGTGCCAGTAGTATAGGACTAGCGGGTAATCGGCCCTACAATGAGCAGTTCTTC. The chain joins TRBV19 to TRBJ2-1; the match to TRBD2 covers 10 bases. CDR1 LNHDA and CDR2 SQIVND come from the germline V gene (reference sequence). V dropped 1 base and J dropped 2; count of bases not matched to a gene: 8. The CDR3 contains 18 residues.

The chain is built from TRBV9 and TRBJ1-1; the D is unclear. Between the trimmed V and J ends, which lost 1 base and 1 base, there was a span of 17 bases. The CDR3 is 17 residues long. CDR1 is SGDLS, CDR2 YYNGEE, per germline. CDR3 residues: CASSVNPTGVQNTEAFF. In DNA, the CDR3 is TGTGCCAGCAGCGTAAACCCTACCGGCGTCCAGAACACTGAAGCTTTCTTT.

To note about this clone: The CDR3 does not close with the conserved phenylalanine or tryptophan, likely indicating a read error. This chain uses TRBV27 with TRBJ2-7; tentative D call: TRBD1 (6 bases). The length of the CDR3 is 13 residues. Trimming stripped 10 bases from V and 9 bases from J, with 22 bases between. Germline assignment: CDR1 MNHEY and CDR2 SMNVEV (reference sequence). CDR3 residues: CATSGTRVRGQYL. The DNA of the CDR3 is TGTGCCACCTCCGGGACAAGGGTACGCGGGCAGTACCTC.

The chain carries TRBV7-2 and TRBJ2-7; D is ambiguous. This CDR3 region has 15 residues. Trimming removed 5 bases from V and 0 bases from J, with 14 bases in between. Per germline, CDR1 SGHTA and CDR2 FQGNSA. The CDR3, as DNA: TGTGCCAGCAGCACGAGTGGAAAGGGCTCCTACGAGCAGTACTTC. Its protein is CASSTSGKGSYEQYF.

By sample fraction, this clone is large (0.1 to 1%). J is TRBJ1-1 and V is TRBV27; D remains unclear. Germline-derived CDR1 and CDR2 are MNHEY and SMNVEV (reference sequence). The CDR3 is made up of 13 amino acids. V lost 5 bases and J 5 bases, leaving 12 bases between the germline ends. CDR3 amino acids: CASSPQVWTEAFF. DNA for the CDR3: TGTGCCAGCAGTCCTCAGGTGTGGACTGAAGCTTTCTTT.